Given below is one TCR beta chain in context. CDR3 length: 13 amino acids. After removal of 4 bases from V and 10 bases from J, the junction contained 6 bases not matched to a gene. The V gene's germline CDR1 is LGHDT and CDR2 YNNKEL (reference sequence). These data belong to a study of blood T cell repertoires in COVID-19. Study details: From the United States, Italy and Spain came samples of acute and convalescent COVID-19. From T cells, B-cell-depleted T cells, or PBMCs came the material, which was cDNA or gDNA.

Study processing details: Using reference gene primer amplification, nucleated cell counts were estimated. Here immunoSEQ multiplex PCR was the method, and the copy in TCRdb shows in-frame clones only, minus some. The V and J calls and the clone size are those of that table, but D and trimming were determined from the DNA. Of nearly 60,000 clones in the sample, about 90% were seen once. The sample taken for sequencing was peripheral blood. V gene TRBV3-1 (or the pseudogene TRBV3-2) combines with J gene TRBJ1-1, with 10 bases identical to TRBD1. The TCR was taken from a man between 60 and 70 years old with active COVID-19. CDR3 residues: CASSLLGDRGAFF. CDR3 bases: TGTGCCAGCAGCCTCCTAGGGGACAGGGGAGCTTTCTTT.